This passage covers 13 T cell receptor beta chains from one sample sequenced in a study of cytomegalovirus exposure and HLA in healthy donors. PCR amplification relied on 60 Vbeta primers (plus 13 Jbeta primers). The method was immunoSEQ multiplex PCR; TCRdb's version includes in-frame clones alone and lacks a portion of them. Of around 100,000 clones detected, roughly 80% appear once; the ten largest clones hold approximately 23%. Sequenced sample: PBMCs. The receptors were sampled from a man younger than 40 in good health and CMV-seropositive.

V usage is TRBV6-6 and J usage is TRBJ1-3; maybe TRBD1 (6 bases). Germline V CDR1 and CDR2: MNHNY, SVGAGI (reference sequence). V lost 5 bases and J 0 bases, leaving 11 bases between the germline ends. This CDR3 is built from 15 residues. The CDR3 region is CASSDTGSSGNTIYF. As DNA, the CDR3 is TGTGCCAGCAGTGACACAGGGTCCTCTGGAAACACCATATATTTT.

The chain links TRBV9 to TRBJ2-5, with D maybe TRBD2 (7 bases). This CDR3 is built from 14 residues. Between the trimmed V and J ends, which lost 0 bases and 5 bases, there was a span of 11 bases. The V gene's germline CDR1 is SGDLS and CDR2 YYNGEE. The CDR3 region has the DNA TGTGCCAGCAGCGTAGGGGGAGGGGGGGAGACCCAGTACTTC. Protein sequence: CASSVGGGGETQYF.

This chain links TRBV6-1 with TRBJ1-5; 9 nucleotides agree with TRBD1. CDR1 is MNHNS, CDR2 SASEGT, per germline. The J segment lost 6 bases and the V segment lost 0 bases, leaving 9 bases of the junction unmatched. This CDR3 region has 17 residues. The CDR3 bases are TGTGCCAGCAGTGAAGCTGGGGGGGGACAGGGCCGTCAGCCCCAGCATTTT. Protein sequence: CASSEAGGGQGRQPQHF.

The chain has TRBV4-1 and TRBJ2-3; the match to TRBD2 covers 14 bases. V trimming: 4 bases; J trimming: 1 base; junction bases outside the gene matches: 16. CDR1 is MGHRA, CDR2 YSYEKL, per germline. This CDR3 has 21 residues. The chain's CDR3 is CASSRGLAGENSPWRTDTQYF. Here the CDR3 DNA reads TGCGCCAGCAGCCGGGGACTAGCGGGGGAGAACTCTCCCTGGCGCACAGATACGCAGTATTTT.

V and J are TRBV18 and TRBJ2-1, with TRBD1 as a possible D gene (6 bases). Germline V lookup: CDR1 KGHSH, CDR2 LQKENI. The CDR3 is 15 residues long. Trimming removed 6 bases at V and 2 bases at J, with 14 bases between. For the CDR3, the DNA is TGTGCCAGCTCCCTGAACCAGGGGCCCTACAATGAGCAGTTCTTC. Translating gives CASSLNQGPYNEQFF.

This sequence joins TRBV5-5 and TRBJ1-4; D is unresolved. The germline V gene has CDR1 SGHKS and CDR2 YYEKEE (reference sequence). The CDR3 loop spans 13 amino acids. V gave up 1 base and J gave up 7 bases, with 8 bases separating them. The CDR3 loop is CASSLRGGEKLFF. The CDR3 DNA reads TGTGCCAGCAGCTTGCGGGGAGGTGAAAAACTGTTTTTT.

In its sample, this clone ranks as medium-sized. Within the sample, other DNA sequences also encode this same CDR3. The CDR3 DNA follows: TGTGCCAGCAGGGACAGGGGATACACTGAAGCTTTCTTT. This encodes CASRDRGYTEAFF. The chain couples TRBV6-1 to TRBJ1-1; 9 bases match TRBD1. From germline, CDR1 is MNHNS and CDR2 SASEGT. V shed 6 bases, J shed 3 bases, and the junction held 2 bases outside the gene matches. This CDR3 region has 13 residues.

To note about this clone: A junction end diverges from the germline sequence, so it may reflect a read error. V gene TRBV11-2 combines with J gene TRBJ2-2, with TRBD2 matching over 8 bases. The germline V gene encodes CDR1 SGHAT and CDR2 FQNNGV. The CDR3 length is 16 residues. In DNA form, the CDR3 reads TGTGCCAGCAGCCCAGCGGGGGTTGCGAACACCAGGGAGCTGTTTTTT. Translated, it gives CASSPAGVANTRELFF.

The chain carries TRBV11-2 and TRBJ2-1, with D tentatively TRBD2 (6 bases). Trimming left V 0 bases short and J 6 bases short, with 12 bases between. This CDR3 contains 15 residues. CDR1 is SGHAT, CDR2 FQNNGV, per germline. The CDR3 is CASSLDVLAINEQFF. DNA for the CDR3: TGTGCCAGCAGCTTAGATGTCCTAGCGATCAATGAGCAGTTCTTC.

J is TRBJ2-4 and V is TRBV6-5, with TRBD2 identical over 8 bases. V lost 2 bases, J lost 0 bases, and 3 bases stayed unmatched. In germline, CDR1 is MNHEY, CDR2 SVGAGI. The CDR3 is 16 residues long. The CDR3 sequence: CASSYRAGVAKNIQYF. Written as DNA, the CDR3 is TGTGCCAGCAGTTACAGAGCGGGGGTAGCCAAAAACATTCAGTACTTC.

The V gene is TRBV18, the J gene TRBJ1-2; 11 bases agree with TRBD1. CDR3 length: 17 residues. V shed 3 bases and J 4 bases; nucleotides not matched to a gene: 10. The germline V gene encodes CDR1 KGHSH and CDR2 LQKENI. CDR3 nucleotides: TGTGCCAGCTCACCGATTGCCCCGGGACAGGGGGTCTATGGCTACACCTTC. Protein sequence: CASSPIAPGQGVYGYTF. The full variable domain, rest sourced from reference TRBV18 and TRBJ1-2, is NAGVMQNPRHLVRRRGQEARLRCSPMKGHSHVYWYRQLPEEGLKFMVYLQKENIIDESGMPKERFSAEFPKEGPSILRIQQVVRGDSAAYFCASSPIAPGQGVYGYTFGSGTRLTVV.

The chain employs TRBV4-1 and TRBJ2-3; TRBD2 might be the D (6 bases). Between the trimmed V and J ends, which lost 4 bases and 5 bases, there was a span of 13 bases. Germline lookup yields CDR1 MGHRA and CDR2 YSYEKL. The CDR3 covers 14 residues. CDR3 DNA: TGCGCCAGCAGCCTATGGACTAACATAGATACGCAGTATTTT. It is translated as CASSLWTNIDTQYF.

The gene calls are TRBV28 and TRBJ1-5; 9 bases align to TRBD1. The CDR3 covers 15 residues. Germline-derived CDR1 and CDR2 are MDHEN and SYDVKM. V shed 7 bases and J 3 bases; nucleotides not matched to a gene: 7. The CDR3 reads CASIPGTGPNQPQHF. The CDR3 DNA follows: TGTGCCAGCATCCCCGGGACAGGGCCCAATCAGCCCCAGCATTTT.